The rows below give T cell receptor beta chains drawn from one sample of a study of shared clonotypes between healthy human individuals. TCRdb's copy holds only in-frame clones and misses some; the assay was immunoSEQ multiplex PCR. Altogether more than 500,000 clones are present, 95% to 96% being singletons, with the ten largest covering about 0.059%. Sequencing was carried out using naive CD4+ T cells sorted from blood. The receptors come from a woman in her twenties or thirties in good health. Each CDR3 is given with its conserved first and last residue. D genes are given only for firm matches. Not every row has a clone size; where given, it reads once, few, many or a size class.

CATSRRTGDVAFF,TGTGCCACCAGCAGGCGGACAGGGGACGTGGCTTTCTTT,TRBJ1-1,TRBV15,once,TRBD1
CASSSGLAAMPFQETQYF,TGTGCCAGCAGTTCCGGACTAGCGGCCATGCCTTTCCAAGAGACCCAGTACTTC,TRBJ2-5,TRBV28,.,TRBD2
CASSLYGGLDTQYF,TGTGCCAGCAGTTTATATGGGGGGCTGGATACGCAGTATTTT,TRBJ2-3,TRBV27,.,.
CASSVTSSGSAETQYF,TGTGCCAGCAGCGTAACGTCTAGCGGGAGCGCGGAGACCCAGTACTTC,TRBJ2-5,TRBV9,.,TRBD2
CASSLRGQPQHF,TGTGCCAGCAGTTTAAGGGGTCAGCCCCAGCATTTT,TRBJ1-5,TRBV28,.,.
CASSLAETYEQYF,TGTGCCAGCAGCTTAGCTGAGACCTACGAGCAGTACTTC,TRBJ2-7,TRBV7-9,.,.
CASSLFGGSQETQYF,TGTGCCAGTAGTCTTTTCGGCGGGAGCCAAGAGACCCAGTACTTC,TRBJ2-5,TRBV19,.,TRBD2
CASSGSTSKTHNEQFF,TGTGCCAGTAGCGGGTCGACTAGCAAGACCCACAATGAGCAGTTCTTC,TRBJ2-1,TRBV19,.,TRBD2
CASSYSSRAGREKLFF,TGTGCCAGCAGTTACTCGAGTCGGGCTGGGCGTGAAAAACTGTTTTTT,TRBJ1-4,TRBV6-5,.,.
CASSLGFSAEQYF,TGTGCCAGCAGTTTAGGATTTTCGGCCGAGCAGTACTTC,TRBJ2-7,TRBV28,.,.
CSVDQGMNTEAFF,TGCAGCGTTGATCAGGGTATGAACACTGAAGCTTTCTTT,TRBJ1-1,TRBV29-1,.,.
CASSGSGQANQPQHF,TGTGCCAGCAGTGGATCGGGACAGGCCAATCAGCCCCAGCATTTT,TRBJ1-5,TRBV6-1,.,TRBD1
CASSPGLTDTQYF,TGTGCCAGCAGTCCAGGGTTAACAGATACGCAGTATTTT,TRBJ2-3,TRBV27,.,.
CASSVDQGTEAFF,TGTGCCAGCAGCGTCGACCAGGGGACTGAAGCTTTCTTT,TRBJ1-1,TRBV7-3,.,.
CASSSSPGYSEQYF,TGTGCCAGCAGTTCGTCTCCAGGGTACTCCGAGCAGTACTTC,TRBJ2-7,TRBV6-5,.,.
CASSYTGGSGNEQFF,TGCGCCAGCAGCTATACAGGGGGGTCTGGGAATGAGCAGTTCTTC,TRBJ2-1,TRBV5-1,.,TRBD1
CASSMRTGITGELFF,TGTGCCAGTAGTATGCGTACAGGGATCACCGGGGAGCTGTTTTTT,TRBJ2-2,TRBV19,.,.
CASSPSSGTSEQFF,TGTGCCAGCAGCCCTTCTAGCGGGACAAGTGAGCAGTTCTTC,TRBJ2-1,TRBV7-3,.,TRBD2
CASSYSAGLSTEAFF,TGTGCCAGCAGTTACTCGGCAGGGTTGAGCACTGAAGCTTTCTTT,TRBJ1-1,TRBV6-5,.,.
CASSSLAGVGDTQYF,TGTGCCAGCAGTTCACTAGCGGGAGTGGGAGATACGCAGTATTTT,TRBJ2-3,TRBV6-5,once,TRBD2
CASSPVRGLSTNEKLFF,TGTGCCAGCTCACCAGTCAGGGGGCTGTCAACTAATGAAAAACTGTTTTTT,TRBJ1-4,TRBV18,.,TRBD1
CASKKSLAFNEKLFF,TGTGCCAGTAAAAAGTCCCTTGCCTTTAATGAAAAACTGTTTTTT,TRBJ1-4,TRBV19,.,.
CASSTTGNTEAFF,TGTGCCAGTAGTACGACAGGGAACACTGAAGCTTTCTTT,TRBJ1-1,TRBV19,.,.
CASSLGGHLYGYTF,TGCGCCAGCAGCTTGGGCGGACATCTCTATGGCTACACCTTC,TRBJ1-2,TRBV5-1,once,.
CALRQQKYGYTF,TGTGCCCTTAGACAGCAAAAATATGGCTACACCTTC,TRBJ1-2,TRBV30,once,.
CASSEAWGGSYEQYF,TGTGCCAGCAGTGAAGCTTGGGGCGGGAGTTACGAGCAGTACTTC,TRBJ2-7,TRBV6-1,.,TRBD2
CASRPTGAGANVLTF,TGTGCCAGCAGACCGACAGGGGCTGGGGCCAACGTCCTGACTTTC,TRBJ2-6,TRBV5-4,.,TRBD1
CASRHLGLAGGHNEQFF,TGCGCCAGCAGACACCTGGGACTAGCGGGAGGGCACAATGAGCAGTTCTTC,TRBJ2-1,TRBV5-1,.,TRBD2
CASSRDGFNQPQHF,TGTGCCAGCAGTAGGGACGGGTTCAATCAGCCCCAGCATTTT,TRBJ1-5,TRBV6-1,.,.
CASSLPGPPETQYF,TGTGCCAGCAGCTTACCGGGACCCCCAGAGACCCAGTACTTC,TRBJ2-5,TRBV7-9,.,.
CAWTNRVDNEKLFF,TGTGCCTGGACTAACAGGGTTGATAATGAAAAACTGTTTTTT,TRBJ1-4,TRBV30,.,.
CATSILAGVLYEQYF,TGTGCCACCAGCATACTAGCGGGAGTCCTCTACGAGCAGTACTTC,TRBJ2-7,TRBV15,once,TRBD2
CASSLVFVAAGGYTF,TGTGCCAGCAGCTTAGTATTCGTGGCGGCTGGTGGCTACACCTTC,TRBJ1-2,TRBV11-2,once,.
CATSSSKTGNTEQYF,TGTGCCACCTCGAGCTCAAAAACCGGGAACACCGAGCAGTACTTC,TRBJ2-7,TRBV28,.,.
CASSRGQTGNYGYTF,TGTGCCAGTAGTAGAGGACAGACGGGCAACTATGGCTACACCTTC,TRBJ1-2,TRBV19,once,.
CASSPRQSTDTQYF,TGTGCCAGCAGCCCCCGACAGAGCACAGATACGCAGTATTTT,TRBJ2-3,TRBV7-9,.,.
CASSSDPRTSGSNEQFF,TGTGCCAGCAGCTCAGACCCAAGGACTAGCGGGTCCAATGAGCAGTTCTTC,TRBJ2-1,TRBV7-2,once,TRBD2
CASSDQGQALSQYF,TGTGCCAGCTCAGACCAAGGACAGGCGCTAAGTCAGTACTTC,TRBJ2-7,TRBV18,.,TRBD1
CAISESKGGKTYEQYF,TGTGCCATCAGTGAGTCGAAGGGCGGGAAGACCTACGAGCAGTACTTC,TRBJ2-7,TRBV10-3,once,.
CASSIIPGVIDAEAFF,TGTGCCAGTAGTATCATCCCGGGGGTGATCGACGCTGAAGCTTTCTTT,TRBJ1-1,TRBV19,.,.
CASSLAGLNEKLFF,TGTGCCAGCAGTTTGGCAGGGTTAAATGAAAAACTGTTTTTT,TRBJ1-4,TRBV27,.,.
CASSAVYSNQPQHF,TGTGCCAGCAGTGCAGTGTATAGCAATCAGCCCCAGCATTTT,TRBJ1-5,TRBV2,.,.
CARAGTGYGYTF,TGTGCCAGAGCCGGGACAGGGTATGGCTACACCTTC,TRBJ1-2,TRBV2,.,TRBD1
CASSQAGTGRNTIYF,TGCGCCAGCAGCCAAGCCGGGACAGGGAGAAACACCATATATTTT,TRBJ1-3,TRBV4-1,.,TRBD1
CASSIDLSSYNEQFF,TGTGCCAGTAGTATAGATTTAAGCTCCTACAATGAGCAGTTCTTC,TRBJ2-1,TRBV19,.,.
CASSWTAGPASLGYTF,TGTGCCAGTAGCTGGACAGCTGGACCCGCTAGTTTGGGCTACACCTTC,TRBJ1-2,TRBV19,.,.
CASSFTTVRGTEAFF,TGTGCCAGCAGTTTCACTACCGTCAGGGGCACTGAAGCTTTCTTT,TRBJ1-1,TRBV6-5,.,.
CASSRVGQELFF,TGTGCCAGCAGCCGAGTCGGACAGGAACTGTTTTTT,TRBJ1-4,TRBV7-9,.,TRBD1
CASSSGGGEVGQPQHF,TGTGCCAGCAGTTCTGGGGGAGGGGAGGTCGGTCAGCCCCAGCATTTT,TRBJ1-5,TRBV27,.,.
CASSLAGGSSSGNTIYF,TGCGCCAGCAGCTTGGCTGGGGGCTCGAGCTCTGGAAACACCATATATTTT,TRBJ1-3,TRBV5-1,.,.
CSVAGGLLMGSGYTF,TGCAGCGTTGCGGGGGGACTTCTTATGGGAAGTGGCTACACCTTC,TRBJ1-2,TRBV29-1,.,.
CASSLAVGLNTIYF,TGTGCCAGCAGCTTAGCAGTCGGGTTGAACACCATATATTTT,TRBJ1-3,TRBV7-9,.,.
CASLNTGRDEKLFF,TGTGCCAGCCTGAATACGGGACGGGATGAAAAACTGTTTTTT,TRBJ1-4,TRBV6-1,.,.